Below, 21 T cell receptor beta chains from the same sample are listed, as sequenced in a study of response to subunit inactivated influenza vaccine. MiXCR, applied by TCRdb to the RT-PCR reads, yields one record per CDR3 protein. The sample holds 250,000 to 350,000 distinct CDR3 sequences, about 20% seen once. Sequencing was performed on PBMCs from blood, taken roughly 20 months after vaccination. The receptors stem from a man aged 50 to 69 who received an inactivated influenza vaccine.

This clonotype was detected many times. The CDR3 is CASSLAQGTSEKLFF. CDR3 bases: TGTGCCAGCAGCTTAGCTCAGGGGACGAGTGAAAAACTGTTTTTT. The chain carries TRBV7-2 and TRBJ1-4; tentatively, D is TRBD1 (6 bases). CDR3 length equals 15 residues. V gave up 0 bases and J gave up 7 bases, with 12 bases separating them. The germline V gene has CDR1 SGHTA and CDR2 FQGNSA.

The chain carries TRBV11-2 and TRBJ2-1, with 13 bases identical to TRBD2. J was trimmed by 4 bases and V by 4 bases; bases with no gene match: 4. Germline V gene lookup returns CDR1 SGHAT and CDR2 FQNNGV. The CDR3 sequence is 16 residues long. CDR3 DNA: TGTGCCAGCAGCTCGACTAGCGGGAGGCGGTACAATGAGCAGTTCTTC. Translated: CASSSTSGRRYNEQFF.

This clonotype has only a few counts. The CDR3: CASSTVTGFEQYF. CDR3 nucleotide sequence: TGTGCCAGCAGTACGGTAACAGGGTTCGAGCAGTACTTC. The chain has TRBV6-6 and TRBJ2-7, with D maybe TRBD1 (6 bases). The CDR3 consists of 13 residues. The V gene's germline CDR1 is MNHNY and CDR2 SVGAGI (reference sequence). The germline V and J ends were trimmed by 5 bases and 6 bases, with 14 bases remaining between them.

On this clonotype itself: One junction end disagrees with the germline gene, perhaps due to a read error. The CDR3 sequence is CSASPSSYNSALHF. The CDR3 nucleotides read TGCAGTGCTAGTCCCAGCTCCTATAATTCAGCCCTCCACTTT. The gene calls are TRBV20-1 and TRBJ1-6, with D unresolved. CDR1 and CDR2 from the germline V gene are DFQATT and SNEGSKA (reference sequence). The CDR3 sequence is 14 residues long.

This sequence joins TRBV6-1 and TRBJ1-3; D possibly corresponds to TRBD1 (6 bases). This CDR3 is 17 amino acids long. The germline CDR1 and CDR2 sequences are MNHNS and SASEGT. Trimming took 6 bases from V and 0 from J, leaving 18 bases between them. The CDR3 loop reads CASSPGGGALSGNTIYF. The CDR3 DNA reads as TGTGCCAGCAGCCCTGGAGGGGGGGCCCTCTCTGGAAACACCATATATTTT.

This clonotype has more than one count but fewer than ten. This chain connects TRBV7-2 to TRBJ1-2, with D perhaps matching TRBD1 (5 bases). The CDR3 is 13 residues long. The V end was cut by 6 bases, the J end by 4 bases, with 12 bases between. From germline, CDR1 is SGHTA and CDR2 FQGNSA. CDR3 in amino acids: CASSPGPRYGYTF. The CDR3 DNA is TGTGCCAGCAGTCCGGGACCTCGCTATGGCTACACCTTC.

This clonotype was recorded a few times. The chain has TRBV2 and TRBJ1-1; D is possibly TRBD1 (5 bases). The CDR3 runs 13 residues. In germline, CDR1 is SNHLY, CDR2 FYNNEI. V was shortened by 6 bases and J by 5 bases, with 13 bases between the two germline ends. The CDR3 region is CASSGKEGTEAFF. The CDR3 region has the DNA TGTGCCAGCAGCGGGAAGGAGGGGACTGAAGCTTTCTTT.

This clonotype was detected many times. The genes are TRBV12-3 or TRBV12-4 and TRBJ1-6; D not resolved. V was cut by 3 bases and J by 6 bases, with 9 bases left in between. CDR3 size: 14 residues. The CDR3 loop reads CASSFGQLNSPLHF. DNA of the CDR3: TGTGCCAGCAGTTTCGGCCAGCTTAATTCACCCCTCCACTTT.

The rearrangement uses TRBV11-1 and TRBJ2-1; D is ambiguous. From germline, CDR1 is SGHAT and CDR2 FQDESV (reference sequence). V was cut by 5 bases and J by 7 bases, with 12 bases left in between. The CDR3 spans 13 residues. The CDR3 loop is CASSPLGWNEQFF. CDR3 nucleotides: TGTGCCAGCAGCCCCCTTGGTTGGAATGAGCAGTTCTTC.

A few counts support this clonotype. This sequence joins TRBV9 and TRBJ2-2; 8 bases agree with TRBD1. Germline values: CDR1 SGDLS, CDR2 YYNGEE. There are 14 residues in the CDR3. Trimming removed 2 bases from V and 7 bases from J; junction bases left unmatched: 4. The CDR3 DNA follows: TGTGCCAGCAGCGTTTCAGGGGGCATCGGGGAGCTGTTTTTT. Its translation: CASSVSGGIGELFF. Using reference TRBV9 and TRBJ2-2 for the parts outside the CDR3, the full variable domain is DSGVTQTPKHLITATGQRVTLRCSPRSGDLSVYWYQQSLDQGLQFLIQYYNGEERAKGNILERFSAQQFPDLHSELNLSSLELGDSALYFCASSVSGGIGELFFGEGSRLTVL.

The V call is TRBV6-5, the J call TRBJ2-1; D call uncertain. The CDR3 consists of 18 residues. Between the trimmed V and J ends, which lost 1 base and 0 bases, there was a span of 16 bases. Germline assignment: CDR1 MNHEY and CDR2 SVGAGI. The chain's CDR3 is CASSYFVSRVNSYNEQFF. The CDR3 bases are TGTGCCAGCAGTTACTTTGTTTCTCGGGTCAACTCCTACAATGAGCAGTTCTTC.

This clonotype has more than one count but fewer than ten. CDR3: CASRGAGTGVSSLHF. In nucleotides, the CDR3 is TGTGCCAGCAGAGGGGCCGGGACAGGGGTTTCAAGCCTCCACTTT. V usage is TRBV7-2 and J usage is TRBJ1-6, with 10 bases aligning to TRBD1. The CDR3 contains 15 residues. J lost 15 bases, V lost 6 bases, and 14 bases had no gene match. Germline CDR1 reads SGHTA; CDR2 reads FQGNSA.

A few counts support this clonotype. The gene calls are TRBV12-3 or TRBV12-4 and TRBJ1-4, with 8 positions matching TRBD1. This CDR3 is 14 amino acids long. The trim removed 5 bases at V and 7 bases at J, leaving 6 bases unmatched. The CDR3 region is CASSKTGDGEKLFF. DNA for the CDR3: TGTGCCAGCAGTAAGACAGGGGACGGTGAAAAACTGTTTTTT.

The rearrangement joins TRBV6-1 to TRBJ1-2; 7 positions agree with TRBD1. CDR1 and CDR2 from the germline V gene are MNHNS and SASEGT. This CDR3 has 14 amino acids. The junction had 9 bases not matched to a gene; V was cut back by 6 bases and J by 5 bases. The CDR3 sequence is CASRPGTDPYGYTF. CDR3 DNA: TGTGCCAGCAGGCCGGGGACAGACCCTTATGGCTACACCTTC.

This sequence joins TRBV10-3 and TRBJ2-7; 7 positions agree with TRBD1. The germline CDR1 and CDR2 sequences are ENHRY and SYGVKD. V gave up 6 bases and J gave up 2 bases; unmatched junction bases: 13. The CDR3 has 16 residues. The DNA of the CDR3 is TGTGCCATCAGCCGTACAATAGGGACAGCCACCTACGAGCAGTACTTC. Residues: CAISRTIGTATYEQYF.

This chain links TRBV5-6 with TRBJ1-1; D is undetermined. The V gene's germline CDR1 is SGHDT and CDR2 YYEEEE. Trimming stripped 2 bases from V and 4 bases from J, with 6 bases between. The CDR3 consists of 12 residues. The DNA of the CDR3 is TGTGCCAGCAGCTTCTACGGCACTGAAGCTTTCTTT. Protein product: CASSFYGTEAFF. Filled out from reference TRBV5-6 and TRBJ1-1, the complete variable domain reads DAGVTQSPTHLIKTRGQQVTLRCSPKSGHDTVSWYQQALGQGPQFIFQYYEEEERQRGNFPDRFSGHQFPNYSSELNVNALLLGDSALYLCASSFYGTEAFFGQGTRLTVV.

This clonotype appeared many times. This chain joins TRBV3-1 and TRBJ2-7; 7 nucleotides align to TRBD1. Trimming took 4 bases from V and 5 from J; bases not matched to a gene: 8. This CDR3 has 14 amino acids. In germline, CDR1 is LGHDT, CDR2 YNNKEL (reference sequence). The CDR3, as DNA: TGTGCCAGCAGCCCCAGACAGGGTACCGACGAGCAGTACTTC. The encoded protein is CASSPRQGTDEQYF.

Here the CDR3 reads CASSFRQGSYEQYF. CDR3 sequence (DNA): TGTGCCAGCAGTTTTAGACAGGGCTCCTACGAGCAGTACTTC. The chain employs TRBV12-3 or TRBV12-4 and TRBJ2-7, with TRBD1 matching 7 bases. The CDR3 sequence is 14 residues long. V gave up 3 bases and J gave up 0 bases; unmatched junction bases: 2.

This clonotype occurred a few times. V usage is TRBV4-3 and J usage is TRBJ1-1; possibly TRBD1 for D (6 bases). The germline CDR1 and CDR2 sequences are LGHNA and YSLEER. V lost 0 bases and J lost 6, with 14 bases in between. CDR3 size: 15 residues. The CDR3 region is CASSQDWGATAEAFF. The CDR3 bases are TGCGCCAGCAGCCAAGATTGGGGGGCGACGGCTGAAGCTTTCTTT.

This clonotype has only a few counts. The chain is built from TRBV2 and TRBJ1-2, with no clear D. The CDR3 length is 13 residues. CDR1 is SNHLY, CDR2 FYNNEI, per germline. V gave up 7 bases and J gave up 4 bases, with 13 bases separating them. The CDR3 coding sequence is TGTGCCAGCAACGAAGACGGCTCCTATGGCTACACCTTC. This gives the protein CASNEDGSYGYTF.

A few counts support this clonotype. CDR3 bases: TGCAGTGCTAGAGATAATTTATCTGGAAACACCATATATTTT. Translating it yields CSARDNLSGNTIYF. The V call is TRBV20-1, the J call TRBJ1-3; unclear D gene. The germline gives CDR1 DFQATT, CDR2 SNEGSKA (reference sequence). Trimming removed 0 bases from V and 1 base from J, with 7 bases in between. The CDR3 totals 14 residues.